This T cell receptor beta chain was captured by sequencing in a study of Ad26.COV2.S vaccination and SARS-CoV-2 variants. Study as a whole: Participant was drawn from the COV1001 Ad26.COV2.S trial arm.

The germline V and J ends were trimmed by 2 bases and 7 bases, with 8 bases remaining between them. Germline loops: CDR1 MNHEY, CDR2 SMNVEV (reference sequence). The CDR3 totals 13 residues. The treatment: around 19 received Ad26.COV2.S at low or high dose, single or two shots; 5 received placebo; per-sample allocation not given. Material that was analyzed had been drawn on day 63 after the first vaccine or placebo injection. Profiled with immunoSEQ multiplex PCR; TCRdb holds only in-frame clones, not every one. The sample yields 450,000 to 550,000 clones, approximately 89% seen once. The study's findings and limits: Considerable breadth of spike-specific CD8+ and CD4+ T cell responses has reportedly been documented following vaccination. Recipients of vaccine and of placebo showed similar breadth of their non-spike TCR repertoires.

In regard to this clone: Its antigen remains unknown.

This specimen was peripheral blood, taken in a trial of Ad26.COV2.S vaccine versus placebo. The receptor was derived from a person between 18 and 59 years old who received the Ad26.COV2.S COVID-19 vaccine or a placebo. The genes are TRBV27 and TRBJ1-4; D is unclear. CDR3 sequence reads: CASSLGRPEKLFF. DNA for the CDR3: TGTGCCAGCAGTTTAGGCAGACCTGAAAAACTGTTTTTT. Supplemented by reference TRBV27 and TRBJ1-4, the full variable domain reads EAQVTQNPRYLITVTGKKLTVTCSQNMNHEYMSWYRQDPGLGLRQIYYSMNVEVTDKGDVPEGYKVSRKEKRNFPLILESPSPNQTSLYFCASSLGRPEKLFFGSGTQLSVL.